This is a list of T cell receptor beta chains from one sample in a study of identical twins. TCRdb reanalysed the 5' RACE reads using MiXCR and keeps one entry per CDR3 protein. Among around 670,000 distinct CDR3 sequences listed, 5.5% to 7.5% were seen once. The sequenced sample consisted of naive T cells sorted from blood. These receptors were taken from a man younger than 35 in good health. Each CDR3 is given with its conserved first and last residue. The D gene is left open where the match is weak. Size is stated for part of the rows, as once, few or many counts, or as a class when the clone is expanded.

clone_size,j_call,d_call,v_call,cdr3_aa,cdr3_nt
many,TRBJ2-7,TRBD2,TRBV28,CASSLPWAGDYEQYF,TGTGCCAGCAGTTTACCCTGGGCGGGAGACTACGAGCAGTACTTC
many,TRBJ2-1,TRBD2,TRBV20-1,CSARGLAGEVEQFF,TGCAGTGCTAGGGGACTAGCGGGAGAGGTTGAGCAGTTCTTC
-,TRBJ2-5,TRBD2,TRBV6-2/TRBV6-3,CASRDPSGRAGTQYF,TGTGCCAGCAGAGATCCTAGCGGGAGGGCCGGGACCCAGTACTTC
many,TRBJ2-7,-,TRBV25-1,CASSGREQYF,TGTGCCAGCAGTGGTCGGGAGCAGTACTTC
many,TRBJ2-1,TRBD1,TRBV20-1,CSAPWTGRLGNEQFF,TGCAGTGCACCGTGGACAGGGAGGTTAGGAAATGAGCAGTTCTTC
few,TRBJ2-1,-,TRBV19,CASSIVQGISYNEQFF,TGTGCCAGTAGTATAGTGCAGGGGATCTCCTACAATGAGCAGTTCTTC
few,TRBJ2-5,-,TRBV20-1,CSATKRRETQYF,TGCAGTGCCACAAAGCGGAGAGAGACCCAGTACTTC
many,TRBJ2-1,TRBD1,TRBV12-3/TRBV12-4,CASSSGTDPVHEQFF,TGTGCCAGCAGTTCCGGGACAGACCCCGTCCATGAGCAGTTCTTC
few,TRBJ2-1,TRBD1,TRBV3-1,CASSHSGTGGVGEQFF,TGTGCCAGCAGCCACTCCGGGACAGGGGGCGTGGGTGAGCAGTTCTTC
many,TRBJ2-3,-,TRBV10-3,CAISLEADPAADTQYF,TGTGCCATCAGTTTGGAGGCAGACCCTGCGGCAGATACGCAGTATTTT
few,TRBJ2-2,-,TRBV11-2,CASSLVVGATGELFF,TGTGCCAGCAGCTTAGTTGTGGGGGCCACCGGGGAGCTGTTTTTT
many,TRBJ2-1,TRBD2,TRBV14,CASSQTTSGYNEQFF,TGTGCCAGCAGCCAAACGACTAGCGGGTACAATGAGCAGTTCTTC
many,TRBJ2-1,TRBD2,TRBV20-1,CSAPGLAGWGNEQFF,TGCAGTGCACCGGGACTAGCGGGATGGGGGAATGAGCAGTTCTTC
-,TRBJ1-5,TRBD1,TRBV6-1,CASSEVLTGTQPQHF,TGTGCCAGCAGTGAAGTTCTGACAGGGACTCAGCCCCAGCATTTT
-,TRBJ2-1,-,TRBV7-2,CASSSGSSVYNEQFF,TGTGCCAGCAGCTCAGGATCTAGCGTCTACAATGAGCAGTTCTTC
many,TRBJ1-5,-,TRBV7-2,CASSLTYLQPQHF,TGTGCCAGCAGCTTAACATATTTGCAGCCCCAGCATTTT